Presented here are 3 T cell receptor beta chains from one specimen sequenced in a study of response to subunit inactivated influenza vaccine. TCRdb passed the RT-PCR reads through MiXCR, listing each CDR3 protein once. The sample carries roughly 570,000 distinct CDR3 sequences, 14% recorded once. The specimen was PBMCs from blood, collected approximately 13 days after vaccination. Receptor source: a man between 50 and 59 years old who received an inactivated influenza vaccine.

CDR3 protein: CAISETSGAEQYF. In DNA form, the CDR3 reads TGTGCCATCAGTGAGACTAGCGGGGCCGAGCAGTACTTC. V and J are TRBV10-3 and TRBJ2-7; 10 bases agree with TRBD2. This CDR3 has 13 residues. V lost 2 bases, J lost 6 bases, and 1 base stayed unmatched. CDR1 ENHRY and CDR2 SYGVKD come from the germline V gene.

In DNA form, the CDR3 reads TGTGCCAGCTCTCGCGGGGAGGCGGGCGAGCAGTACTTC. The encoded protein is CASSRGEAGEQYF. The chain is built from TRBV6-1 and TRBJ2-7; D perhaps matches TRBD2 (6 bases). CDR3 length: 13 residues. The V gene lost 8 bases and the J gene lost 6 bases, with 17 bases spanning the gap. CDR1 and CDR2 (germline): MNHNS, SASEGT.

The rearrangement links TRBV29-1 to TRBJ2-1; no clear D. Germline CDR1 and CDR2: SQVTM and ANQGSEA. Trimming pared 3 bases from V and 0 bases from J, leaving 12 bases between. The CDR3 totals 15 residues. The CDR3 sequence is CSVDSQTSSYNEQFF. CDR3 DNA sequence: TGCAGCGTTGATTCGCAGACGAGCTCCTACAATGAGCAGTTCTTC.